Listed below are T cell receptor beta chains from one sample, sequenced in a study of blood T cell repertoires in COVID-19. Generated by immunoSEQ multiplex PCR, the TCRdb table keeps only in-frame clones and is missing some. The sample shows a few hundred thousand clones, just over 85% of them seen only once. The sequencing sample was made of PBMCs or T cells enriched from blood (not recorded which). These receptors were collected from a woman under 30 who had recovered from COVID-19. The CDR3 runs from the conserved cysteine through the conserved F or W. D genes are given only for firm matches. Some rows have no size entry. The others give once, few or many, or a class for an expanded clone.

clone_size,j_call,v_call,d_call,cdr3_nt,cdr3_aa
.,TRBJ2-1,TRBV5-4,.,TGTGCCAGCAGCTTGTGGGGCGCAGGAAGAGATGAGCAGTTCTTC,CASSLWGAGRDEQFF
.,TRBJ1-1,TRBV7-8,.,TGTGCCAGCAGCCCAAGGACAGCTAACACTGAAGCTTTCTTT,CASSPRTANTEAFF
.,TRBJ1-2,TRBV7-9,.,TGTGCCAGCAGCTTTGGGACATACTTTCGAGGCTACACCTTC,CASSFGTYFRGYTF
few,TRBJ2-1,TRBV10-2,TRBD2,TGCGCCAGCAGTGATCCCCCTAGCGGGGTTTCCAATGAGCAGTTCTTC,CASSDPPSGVSNEQFF
.,TRBJ1-4,TRBV2,.,TGTGCCAGCCGGTGGTCTAATGAAAAACTGTTTTTT,CASRWSNEKLFF
.,TRBJ1-6,TRBV2,.,TGTGCCAGCAATCAGGAGACAGTTGCTTCACCCCTCCACTTT,CASNQETVASPLHF
.,TRBJ1-2,TRBV28,.,TGTGCCAGCAGTGCTTTTCGGTCCCATGGCTACACCTTC,CASSAFRSHGYTF
.,TRBJ1-5,TRBV4-1,.,TGCGCCAGCAGCCAAGATACAGCAGGCGCCGCGGGGTCCCAGCATTTT,CASSQDTAGAAGSQHF
.,TRBJ1-4,TRBV10-2,TRBD1,TGCGCCAGTACCGGGACAGGGGGCGGGCAGAATGAAAAACTGTTTTTT,CASTGTGGGQNEKLFF
.,TRBJ1-2,TRBV6-4,.,TGTGCCATCCCGCAGGGGCTAGTCTATGGCTACACCTTC,CAIPQGLVYGYTF
.,TRBJ1-1,TRBV29-1,.,TGCAGCGTTGACAGGGATGGGATGAACACTGAAGCTTTCTTT,CSVDRDGMNTEAFF
.,TRBJ1-2,TRBV27,.,TGTGCCAGCAGTTTAGCCAGTCGATCCTATGGCTACACCTTC,CASSLASRSYGYTF
once,TRBJ2-3,TRBV2,TRBD2,TGTGCCAGCAGCCGACTTGGGCTAGCGGGGGCCCTCACAGATACGCAGTATTTT,CASSRLGLAGALTDTQYF
.,TRBJ2-7,TRBV7-3,.,TGTGCCAGCAGCCCCAAACTAGGGGACACTGAGCAGTACTTC,CASSPKLGDTEQYF
.,TRBJ2-5,TRBV30,.,TGTGCCTGGGGCCAACGGGGGGCGAAGACCCAGTACTTC,CAWGQRGAKTQYF
.,TRBJ1-1,TRBV3-1/TRBV3-2,.,TGTGCCAGCAGCCACTACAGGGTCAGTAACACTGAAGCTTTCTTT,CASSHYRVSNTEAFF
.,TRBJ2-2,TRBV5-4,TRBD2,TGTGCCAGCAGCTTGGAACTAGCGGGGGCCAGCACCGGGGAGCTGTTTTTT,CASSLELAGASTGELFF
.,TRBJ1-1,TRBV5-4,.,TGTGCCAGCAGCCCACGGACAGAGAACACTGAAGCTTTCTTT,CASSPRTENTEAFF
.,TRBJ1-6,TRBV11-2,TRBD1,TGTGCCAGCAGCTTGCGGACAGGGGTTGGCGGTAATTCACCCCTCCACTTT,CASSLRTGVGGNSPLHF
once,TRBJ1-1,TRBV10-2,.,TGCGCCACACAAGCGGTAGCTGAAGCTTTCTTT,CATQAVAEAFF
.,TRBJ1-2,TRBV28,.,TGTGCCAGCAGTTTGCAATTAGGGGGGAGGGATGGCTACACCTTC,CASSLQLGGRDGYTF
once,TRBJ2-7,TRBV28,.,TGTGCCAGCAGTCCACGGGGGAGAACCTACGAGCAGTACTTC,CASSPRGRTYEQYF
once,TRBJ1-1,TRBV5-4,.,TGTGCCAGCAGCTTGGGATTGAGGGAGAACACTGAAGCTTTCTTT,CASSLGLRENTEAFF
.,TRBJ2-3,TRBV18,.,TGTGCCAGCTCACCTCGCCGACAGGCCACCACAGATACGCAGTATTTT,CASSPRRQATTDTQYF
.,TRBJ2-1,TRBV27,TRBD2,TGTGCCAGCAGTCCCCAACTAGCGGGGGGGCTCGAGCAGTTCTTC,CASSPQLAGGLEQFF
.,TRBJ2-7,TRBV27,TRBD1,TGTGCCAGCAGCCGTACAGGGGGAGGCAACGAGCAGTACTTC,CASSRTGGGNEQYF
.,TRBJ2-1,TRBV21-1,.,TGTGCCAGCAGCAAAGAGGCCCAGCGGGAGGTCTCGAGGTCGCGAAAGTTCTTC,CASSKEAQREVSRSRKFF
.,TRBJ1-4,TRBV5-6,.,TGTGCCAGCAGCTCAGCCCCACTTGGGCTGAAACTGTTTTTT,CASSSAPLGLKLFF
.,TRBJ2-7,TRBV5-1,TRBD1,TGCGCCAGCAGCTTGGTGCCATCGGACAGGCACTCCTACGAGCAGTACTTC,CASSLVPSDRHSYEQYF
.,TRBJ2-3,TRBV10-1,TRBD2,TGCGCCAGCAGCCCTAGCGGGAGAGGAAGCACAGATACGCAGTATTTT,CASSPSGRGSTDTQYF
.,TRBJ2-1,TRBV2,TRBD2,TGTGCCAGCAACCCGGGACTACCTTACAATGAGCAGTTCTTC,CASNPGLPYNEQFF
.,TRBJ2-3,TRBV30,TRBD2,TGTGCCTGGGAGCGGGGGTGGTCAGATACGCAGTATTTT,CAWERGWSDTQYF
.,TRBJ1-4,TRBV18,TRBD1,TGTGCCAGCTCTCCGGACAGGGATGAAAAACTGTTTTTT,CASSPDRDEKLFF
.,TRBJ2-3,TRBV6-5,TRBD1,TGTGCCAGCCGGGACAGGGCAACAGATACGCAGTATTTT,CASRDRATDTQYF
.,TRBJ2-7,TRBV30,.,TGTGCCTGGAGCATAGGACAGTCCTACGAGCAGTACTTC,CAWSIGQSYEQYF
.,TRBJ1-1,TRBV5-1,.,TGCGCCAGCAGCTTGGGGATGACAGCTCGGAACACTGAAGCTTTCTTT,CASSLGMTARNTEAFF
.,TRBJ1-4,TRBV3-1/TRBV3-2,.,TGTGCCAGCAGCCAAGATCGGGGGATTAATGAAAAACTGTTTTTT,CASSQDRGINEKLFF
.,TRBJ2-1,TRBV7-6,.,TGTGCCAGCAGCTCCCTCGCTGGAGGTGTTGAGCAGTTCTTC,CASSSLAGGVEQFF
.,TRBJ2-7,TRBV5-1,TRBD2,TGCGCCAGCAGCTTGGCGGCGGGAGGGCTTTACGAGCAGTACTTC,CASSLAAGGLYEQYF
few,TRBJ1-1,TRBV11-1,.,TGTGCCAGCAGCCAAGACAGAGGCGAAACTGAAGCTTTCTTT,CASSQDRGETEAFF
.,TRBJ1-4,TRBV29-1,TRBD1,TGCAGCGTACTTCGACAGGGGGCTGGTTCTAATGAAAAACTGTTTTTT,CSVLRQGAGSNEKLFF
.,TRBJ2-7,TRBV30,TRBD1,TGTGCCTGGAGTCCCGGGACAGGTCCGAGCGAGCAGTACTTC,CAWSPGTGPSEQYF
.,TRBJ1-2,TRBV3-1/TRBV3-2,.,TGTGCCAGCAGCCAAGTGGGGTGGAGGGAGATTAACTATGGCTACACCTTC,CASSQVGWREINYGYTF
.,TRBJ1-2,TRBV5-1,.,TGCGCCAGCAGCTTGGACGGACAGATTTCGTGGGACTATGGCTACACCTTC,CASSLDGQISWDYGYTF
.,TRBJ2-1,TRBV24-1,.,TGTGCCACCGGTTTTGAGCCGGGCAATGAGCAGTTCTTC,CATGFEPGNEQFF
.,TRBJ1-1,TRBV28,.,TGTGCCAGCAGTTCCCCCACAGGGATGAACACTGAAGCTTTCTTT,CASSSPTGMNTEAFF
once,TRBJ1-1,TRBV14,.,TGTGCCAGCAGCCCCACATTGAACACTGAAGCTTTCTTT,CASSPTLNTEAFF
.,TRBJ1-1,TRBV7-9,.,TGTGCCAGCAGCTTAGGTGGGCGAACTGAAGCTTTCTTT,CASSLGGRTEAFF
once,TRBJ1-2,TRBV30,.,TGTGCCTGGAAACCAGGCCTTAACTATGGCTACACCTTC,CAWKPGLNYGYTF
.,TRBJ2-2,TRBV9,TRBD2,TGTGCCAGCAGCGCCCTAGCGGGAGCGAACACCGGGGAGCTGTTTTTT,CASSALAGANTGELFF
.,TRBJ1-4,TRBV11-2,.,TGTGCCAGCAGCTTAGGACAATCTGTAAGACTGTTTTTT,CASSLGQSVRLFF
.,TRBJ1-6,TRBV30,.,TGTGCCTGGAGTGCGAGGGCTAATTCACCCCTCCACTTT,CAWSARANSPLHF
.,TRBJ2-2,TRBV11-3,.,TGTGCCAGCAGCTCCAGAAGAGGCACCGGGGAGCTGTTTTTT,CASSSRRGTGELFF
.,TRBJ2-5,TRBV6-5,TRBD2,TGTGCCAGCAGGATAGCGGGACCCAGAGAAACCCAGTACTTC,CASRIAGPRETQYF
.,TRBJ1-2,TRBV7-9,TRBD1,TGTGCCAGCAGCAACTCTGCAATCCGACAGGGGTCCTATGGCTACACCTTC,CASSNSAIRQGSYGYTF
once,TRBJ2-1,TRBV19,TRBD2,TGTGCCAGCCGACTAGCGGGAGGCGGTAATGAGCAGTTCTTC,CASRLAGGGNEQFF
.,TRBJ1-2,TRBV28,.,TGTGCCAGCAGTTTGAAGGGGTGGGATGGCTACACCTTC,CASSLKGWDGYTF
.,TRBJ2-5,TRBV25-1,.,TGTGCCAGCAGTGACAGAAGAGAGACCCAGTACTTC,CASSDRRETQYF